A single sample gave rise to the 3 T cell receptor beta chains below, sequenced in a study of cytomegalovirus exposure and HLA in healthy donors. With 60 Vbeta and 13 Jbeta primers, the PCR was carried out. This table comes from immunoSEQ multiplex PCR, and its TCRdb copy is limited to in-frame clones, with some not included. The sample records some 200,000 clones, approximately 70% being singletons. Material: PBMCs. The origin of the receptors is a man aged 40-49 years in good health and CMV-seropositive.

This clone was counted only a few times. The chain combines TRBV6-5 with TRBJ2-5, with 8 bases lining up with TRBD2. CDR3 length equals 16 residues. J lost 5 bases, V lost 2 bases, and 10 bases had no gene match. CDR1 MNHEY and CDR2 SVGAGI come from the germline V gene. The CDR3 sequence: CASSYAGVAGPETQYF. CDR3 bases: TGTGCCAGCAGTTACGCCGGGGTAGCGGGGCCGGAGACCCAGTACTTC.

In its sample, this clone was seen a few times. V and J are TRBV9 and TRBJ2-3, with 7 bases aligning to TRBD1. Germline-derived CDR1 and CDR2 are SGDLS and YYNGEE. The CDR3 is 14 amino acids. With V trimmed by 1 base and J by 4 bases, 3 bases remained unmatched. CDR3 residues: CASSVQGVADTQYF. DNA for the CDR3: TGTGCCAGCAGCGTACAGGGGGTCGCAGATACGCAGTATTTT. The full variable domain, completed using reference TRBV9 and TRBJ2-3, is DSGVTQTPKHLITATGQRVTLRCSPRSGDLSVYWYQQSLDQGLQFLIQYYNGEERAKGNILERFSAQQFPDLHSELNLSSLELGDSALYFCASSVQGVADTQYFGPGTRLTVL.

V and J are TRBV12-1 and TRBJ2-5; the DNA was not used to check the table's D call, TRBD2. TRBV12-1 is deemed a pseudogene. The CDR3 has 14 amino acids. The CDR3 DNA follows: TGTGCCAGCAGCTTGCCTAGTGGCCAAGAGACCCAGTACTTC. It specifies CASSLPSGQETQYF.